This TCR beta chain was profiled in a study of Ad26.COV2.S vaccination and SARS-CoV-2 variants. Overall study results and limits: It was found that vaccine and placebo recipients had similar non-spike TCR breadth. Higher spike-specific TCR breadth was found in vaccine recipients than in placebo recipients. After vaccination, substantial breadth of spike-specific CD8+ and CD4+ responses was reported.

The CDR3 consists of 14 residues. Germline CDR1 SNHLY, CDR2 FYNNEI. V was pared by 5 bases and J by 3 bases, with 5 bases of the junction left unmatched. For this clone: Antigen: not known.

The treatment is: 15 to 20 received Ad26.COV2.S at low or high dose, single or two shots; roughly 5 received placebo; per-sample allocation not given. Collection of samples fell on day 63 after the first vaccine or placebo injection. Immunization relied on an Ad26 vector, which expressed Wuhan-strain SARS-CoV-2 spike. TCRdb's copy holds only in-frame clones and misses some; the assay was immunoSEQ multiplex PCR. The sample has under 400,000 clones; roughly 84% are singletons. The source is a person between 18 and 65 years old who received the Ad26.COV2.S COVID-19 vaccine or a placebo. The V call is TRBV2, the J call TRBJ2-7, with 9 bases matching TRBD1. This material consisted of peripheral blood, taken in a trial of Ad26.COV2.S vaccine versus placebo. CDR3 coding DNA: TGTGCCAGCAGTACAGGGGGCCAGGGCTACGAGCAGTACTTC. This codes for CASSTGGQGYEQYF.